The 9 T cell receptor beta chains given below trace back to one sample, sequenced in a study of shared clonotypes between healthy human individuals. Assay used: immunoSEQ multiplex PCR; TCRdb lists only in-frame clones, some missing. The data show about 660,000 clones, with roughly 70% seen just once and over 1.5% held by the top ten. What was sequenced was memory CD4+ T cells sorted from blood. Subset of the sample: CD45RA-negative fraction. The source is a woman aged 25 to 39 in good health.

The J gene is TRBJ2-7, the V gene TRBV27; D not certain. This CDR3 contains 15 residues. Trimming removed 2 bases from V and 0 bases from J, with 11 bases in between. Germline V gene lookup returns CDR1 MNHEY and CDR2 SMNVEV (reference sequence). The CDR3 DNA is TGTGCCAGCAGTTTACGTCAGCCTGGCTCCTACGAGCAGTACTTC. Translated: CASSLRQPGSYEQYF.

This clone was observed once. The chain has TRBV7-3 and TRBJ2-1; 14 bases fit TRBD2. Germline trimming cut 5 bases from V and 9 bases from J; bases unmatched to any gene: 3. Germline values: CDR1 SGHTA, CDR2 FQGTGA. This CDR3 comprises 14 residues. The CDR3 loop is CASSRGTSGSEQFF. DNA for the CDR3: TGTGCCAGCAGCCGCGGGACTAGCGGGAGTGAGCAGTTCTTC.

Worth noting for this clone: Other DNA sequences of this sample code for an identical CDR3. The chain recombines TRBV11-2 with TRBJ1-5; D remains unclear. The CDR3 has 13 amino acids. Trimming took off 1 base at V and 3 bases at J, with 4 bases between the two ends. In germline, CDR1 is SGHAT, CDR2 FQNNGV. The CDR3 region has the DNA TGTGCCAGCAGCTTAGGCGCCAATCAGCCCCAGCATTTT. Translated, it gives CASSLGANQPQHF.

This clone was seen ten or more times. The J gene is TRBJ2-7, the V gene TRBV5-1, with D unclear. The CDR3 totals 15 residues. The V end lost 0 bases, the J end lost 0 bases, and 10 bases lay between the germline ends. Germline CDR1 SGHRS, CDR2 YFSETQ. The CDR3: CASSLAAEISYEQYF. In DNA form, the CDR3 reads TGCGCCAGCAGCTTGGCGGCAGAGATCTCCTACGAGCAGTACTTC.

The V gene is TRBV5-1, the J gene TRBJ2-7; D is unresolved. V was trimmed by 4 bases and J by 0 bases, leaving 8 bases between them. The germline CDR1 and CDR2 sequences are SGHRS and YFSETQ. The CDR3 spans 13 residues. The CDR3 DNA follows: TGCGCCAGCAGCGGACGAAACTCCTACGAGCAGTACTTC. Protein: CASSGRNSYEQYF.

The chain is built from TRBV5-1 and TRBJ1-4, with 8 bases that match TRBD1. J lost 2 bases, V lost 1 base, and 7 bases had no gene match. Germline assignment: CDR1 SGHRS and CDR2 YFSETQ. The CDR3 sequence is 17 residues long. The CDR3 DNA follows: TGCGCCAGCAGCTTGTATGTGACAGGGGCGACTAATGAAAAACTGTTTTTT. Translation: CASSLYVTGATNEKLFF.

This clone appeared once. This chain connects TRBV4-2 to TRBJ1-1, with D maybe TRBD1 (5 bases). CDR3 size: 15 residues. Trimming stripped 0 bases from V and 4 bases from J, with 12 bases between. The germline CDR1 and CDR2 sequences are LGHNA and YNFKEQ. CDR3: CASSQDEGSGTEAFF. As DNA, the CDR3 is TGTGCCAGCAGCCAAGACGAGGGGTCCGGCACTGAAGCTTTCTTT.

The CDR3 sequence: CASRLRYGTGDNEQFF. The CDR3 DNA sequence: TGTGCCAGCAGATTAAGGTATGGGACAGGGGACAATGAGCAGTTCTTC. V and J are TRBV7-2 and TRBJ2-1, with 10 bases that match TRBD1. The CDR3 sequence is 16 residues long. Trimming cost V 6 bases and J 5 bases; bases outside gene matches: 10. Per germline, CDR1 SGHTA and CDR2 FQGNSA.

The chain combines TRBV27 with TRBJ2-1; the match to TRBD2 covers 11 bases. This CDR3 is built from 17 residues. The germline gives CDR1 MNHEY, CDR2 SMNVEV (reference sequence). The V segment lost 3 bases and the J segment 3 bases; nucleotides outside the gene matches: 7. The CDR3 loop reads CASSFSGTSGVYNEQFF. As DNA, the CDR3 is TGTGCCAGCAGTTTTTCTGGGACTAGCGGAGTCTACAATGAGCAGTTCTTC.